These 29 T cell receptor beta chains originate from one sample sequenced in a study of blood T cells in healthy people across ages. Combining a sample-barcoded 5' primer with a J-beta primer mix, a second PCR ran for about 7 to 11 cycles. TCRdb ran MiXCR on the 5' RACE reads and lists one entry per CDR3 protein. The repertoire holds 1,500,000 or so distinct CDR3 sequences, with under 55% as singletons. Input material: blood. These TCRs come from a woman aged 18-29 years in good health.

This rearrangement joins TRBV10-3 to TRBJ2-5, with 9 bases that match TRBD1. The CDR3 consists of 11 residues. Trimming cost V 10 bases and J 4 bases; bases outside gene matches: 1. In germline, CDR1 is ENHRY, CDR2 SYGVKD. The CDR3 reads CATTGGETQYF. The CDR3 nucleotides read TGTGCCACGACAGGGGGAGAGACCCAGTACTTC.

There are many counts of this clonotype. The chain has TRBV29-1 and TRBJ2-7; D assignment may be TRBD1 or TRBD2 (5 bases each). V lost 6 bases, J lost 3 bases, and 15 bases lay in between. The germline V gene encodes CDR1 SQVTM and CDR2 ANQGSEA. There are 13 residues in the CDR3. The CDR3 DNA follows: TGCAGCGTGGGGGACGACGGATACTACGAGCAGTACTTC. Its protein product is CSVGDDGYYEQYF.

The chain combines TRBV7-6 with TRBJ1-2, with D possibly being TRBD1 (6 bases). V gave up 5 bases and J gave up 4 bases, with 14 bases separating them. The CDR3 has 14 residues. In germline, CDR1 is SGHVS, CDR2 FNYEAQ. Here the CDR3 DNA reads TGTGCCAGCAGCCCCACGGGGACAACCTATGGCTACACCTTC. Its translation is CASSPTGTTYGYTF.

A word on this clonotype: Compared with germline, one end of the junction differs, possibly owing to a read error. The gene calls are TRBV7-2 and TRBJ2-3; D is uncertain. The CDR3 extends over 15 amino acids. Germline V gene data show CDR1 as SGHTA and CDR2 as FQGNSA. The CDR3 region is CAGSLDLGRPDTQYF. The CDR3 DNA follows: TGTGCCGGCAGCTTAGATTTAGGCCGCCCAGATACGCAGTATTTT.

This clonotype was observed a handful of times. The chain recombines TRBV6-5 with TRBJ1-1; D is undetermined. Trimming shortened V by 1 base and J by 6 bases, and 9 bases separated the two germline ends. This CDR3 is 13 amino acids long. Per germline, CDR1 MNHEY and CDR2 SVGAGI. The CDR3 reads CASSYYLNAEAFF. DNA of the CDR3: TGTGCCAGCAGTTACTACCTAAACGCTGAAGCTTTCTTT.

This chain connects TRBV11-2 to TRBJ2-3, with D perhaps given as TRBD1 or TRBD2 (5 bases each). CDR3 length: 17 amino acids. V was shortened by 3 bases and J by 7 bases, with 23 bases between the two germline ends. Per germline, CDR1 SGHAT and CDR2 FQNNGV. CDR3 DNA: TGTGCCAGCAGCTTCGCTATGCAGGGAAGGAGGAGGAATACGCAGTATTTT. Translation gives CASSFAMQGRRRNTQYF.

This sequence joins TRBV29-1 and TRBJ2-3, with a weak D call TRBD1 (6 bases). The germline V and J ends were trimmed by 7 bases and 0 bases, with 17 bases remaining between them. CDR3 length: 15 residues. The V gene's germline CDR1 is SQVTM and CDR2 ANQGSEA. The CDR3 DNA reads as TGCAGCGGGACAACAGGGTATTCTAGCACAGATACGCAGTATTTT. Amino acid sequence: CSGTTGYSSTDTQYF.

The V gene is TRBV12-3 or TRBV12-4, the J gene TRBJ2-3, with D perhaps TRBD1 (5 bases). The CDR3 spans 14 residues. Trimming shortened V by 6 bases and J by 0 bases, and 10 bases separated the two germline ends. The CDR3 protein is CASSRKGSTDTQYF. CDR3 coding DNA: TGTGCCAGCAGCCGGAAGGGGAGCACAGATACGCAGTATTTT.

The rearrangement links TRBV27 to TRBJ2-3; TRBD2 aligns across 9 bases. Germline trimming cut 4 bases from V and 6 bases from J; bases unmatched to any gene: 5. The V gene's germline CDR1 is MNHEY and CDR2 SMNVEV (reference sequence). The CDR3 is 14 residues long. The CDR3 DNA reads TGTGCCAGCAGTTCCGCGGGAGGGGAGGATACGCAGTATTTT. As protein: CASSSAGGEDTQYF.

In regard to this clonotype: The junction and the germline gene differ at one end; a read error may be behind it. This chain uses TRBV10-3 with TRBJ2-7; 7 bases align to TRBD2. This CDR3 has 17 amino acids. Germline V gene sequence: CDR1 ENHRY, CDR2 SYGVKD. The CDR3 nucleotides read TGTGCCATCAGTGGCCCAGACCTAGCGGCTTCCTCCTGCGAGCAGTACTTC. It translates to CAISGPDLAASSCEQYF.

This sequence joins TRBV28 and TRBJ2-1; 8 bases match TRBD1. The J call may be faulty, since TRBJ2-7 better matches the DNA end. Germline CDR1 reads MDHEN; CDR2 reads SYDVKM. The CDR3 sequence is 13 residues long. The CDR3 DNA follows: TGTGCCAGCGGCCGGGACAGGTACAATGAGCAGTACTTC. Protein product: CASGRDRYNEQYF.

This clonotype was detected only a few times. The chain carries TRBV5-1 and TRBJ1-2; D not resolved. The CDR3 sequence is 14 residues long. The V gene's germline CDR1 is SGHRS and CDR2 YFSETQ. Trimming shortened V by 2 bases and J by 8 bases, and 16 bases separated the two germline ends. The CDR3 bases are TGCGCCAGCAGCTTTGAGGACCGCTCGGCCGGCTACACCTTC. Its translation: CASSFEDRSAGYTF.

This clonotype was seen a handful of times. The chain links TRBV6-2 or TRBV6-3 to TRBJ2-7, with a possible D match to TRBD2 (6 bases). The CDR3 is 14 amino acids. Trimming took off 6 bases at V and 7 bases at J, with 19 bases between the two ends. The germline V gene has CDR1 MNHEY and CDR2 SVGEGT. The CDR3 is CASSPLAVYNEQYF. As DNA, the CDR3 is TGTGCCAGCAGCCCCTTAGCGGTATACAATGAGCAGTACTTC.

This clonotype was seen only a few times. V usage is TRBV7-9 and J usage is TRBJ1-6; TRBD1 matches at 10 bases. Germline-derived CDR1 and CDR2 are SEHNR and FQNEAQ (reference sequence). The length of the CDR3 is 15 residues. Trimming took 1 base from V and 7 from J; bases not matched to a gene: 1. The CDR3 DNA follows: TGTGCCAGCAGCTTAGGGGACAGGGGAAATTCACCCCTCCACTTT. Translation: CASSLGDRGNSPLHF.

This clonotype was picked up a small number of times. This chain uses TRBV6-2 or TRBV6-3 with TRBJ2-6; no definite D call. Deletions cut 5 bases from V and 0 bases from J, with 11 bases between. CDR1 and CDR2 from the germline V gene are MNHEY and SVGEGT. This CDR3 has 16 residues. Written as DNA, the CDR3 is TGTGCCAGCAGTCTTCAAACTTACTCTGGGGCCAACGTCCTGACTTTC. It specifies CASSLQTYSGANVLTF.

A note on this clonotype: The junction departs from the called germline gene at one end, perhaps through a read error. V and J are TRBV5-1 and TRBJ2-3, with D tentatively TRBD1 (5 bases). The CDR3 runs 14 residues. The V gene's germline CDR1 is SGHRS and CDR2 YFSETQ. DNA for the CDR3: TGCGCCAGCAGCCCGGATATAGTCACAGGTACGCAGTATTTT. The encoded protein is CASSPDIVTGTQYF.

The chain combines TRBV4-3 with TRBJ2-1; 9 bases are a match to TRBD2. This CDR3 has 17 residues. The V segment lost 0 bases and the J segment 5 bases; nucleotides outside the gene matches: 8. Germline values: CDR1 LGHNA, CDR2 YSLEER. The CDR3 DNA reads TGCGCCAGCAGCCAAGATCCCCTAGCGGGAATCCACAATGAGCAGTTCTTC. Protein sequence: CASSQDPLAGIHNEQFF.

This clonotype was counted only a few times. The chain uses TRBV12-3 or TRBV12-4 and TRBJ1-5; D ambiguous. Deletions cut 6 bases from V and 2 bases from J, with 14 bases between. This CDR3 is 15 amino acids long. Written as DNA, the CDR3 is TGTGCCAGCAGGAGAGGTGGGAGTCGCAATCAGCCCCAGCATTTT. This gives the protein CASRRGGSRNQPQHF.

This clonotype was recorded a few times. Its ends do not fully match the called genes, so a read error is possible. The chain joins TRBV7-2 to TRBJ2-3; possible D gene TRBD2, 7 bases. CDR1 and CDR2 from the germline V gene are SGHTA and FQGNSA. This CDR3 is built from 18 residues. In nucleotides, the CDR3 is TGTGCCAGCAGCCTAGCCTCTAGTGGGGGGGGGCAGACAGATACGCAGTATTTT. It translates to CASSLASSGGGQTDTQYF.

V is TRBV27 and J is TRBJ1-6, with D possibly matching TRBD1 (5 bases). The ends were cut back, 3 bases at V and 10 bases at J, with 7 bases in the middle. The CDR3 has 12 amino acids. Germline lookup yields CDR1 MNHEY and CDR2 SMNVEV (reference sequence). CDR3 DNA sequence: TGTGCCAGCAGTTTTGCAGGGTCACCCCTCCACTTT. This gives the protein CASSFAGSPLHF.

The chain uses TRBV4-3 and TRBJ2-3; the D gene is possibly TRBD2 (6 bases). Germline assignment: CDR1 LGHNA and CDR2 YSLEER. V was cut by 0 bases and J by 5 bases, with 18 bases left in between. This CDR3 is built from 17 residues. CDR3 nucleotides: TGCGCCAGCAGCCAAGATAGTACGCGGGATTCCCTAGATACGCAGTATTTT. It translates to CASSQDSTRDSLDTQYF.

V usage is TRBV10-3 and J usage is TRBJ2-1; TRBD2 agrees at 14 bases. The CDR3 sequence is 17 residues long. Germline lookup yields CDR1 ENHRY and CDR2 SYGVKD. The ends lost 8 bases at V and 1 base at J; junction bases unmatched: 7. In DNA, the CDR3 is TGTGCCATCGGAACCCGGACTAGCGGGGGGTCCTACAATGAGCAGTTCTTC. As protein: CAIGTRTSGGSYNEQFF.

The V call is TRBV25-1, the J call TRBJ2-1; no definite D call. The CDR3 spans 14 residues. The germline gives CDR1 MGHDK, CDR2 SYGVNS. Trimming removed 8 bases at V and 3 bases at J, with 14 bases between. The CDR3 nucleotides are TGTGCCAGCGGTGGTAGGGTGAGCTACAATGAGCAGTTCTTC. Translating it yields CASGGRVSYNEQFF. Variable domain in full (rest from reference TRBV25-1 and TRBJ2-1): EADIYQTPRYLVIGTGKKITLECSQTMGHDKMYWYQQDPGMELHLIHYSYGVNSTEKGDLSSESTVSRIRTEHFPLTLESARPSHTSQYLCASGGRVSYNEQFFGPGTRLTVL.

This rearrangement joins TRBV7-9 to TRBJ1-3; no reliable D call. The CDR3 runs 13 residues. V was shortened by 1 base and J by 11 bases, with 12 bases between the two germline ends. The germline CDR1 and CDR2 sequences are SEHNR and FQNEAQ (reference sequence). CDR3 sequence (DNA): TGTGCCAGCAGCTTAGGAGAGGCCGCGGCCATATATTTT. As protein: CASSLGEAAAIYF.

Note on this clonotype: Germline and junction disagree at one end, which may indicate a read error. V is TRBV29-1 and J is TRBJ1-1; D possibly corresponds to TRBD1 (5 bases). This CDR3 has 15 residues. The germline CDR1 and CDR2 sequences are SQVTM and ANQGSEA. CDR3 bases: TGCAGCGTAGCCTACCGACAGCTCATGAACACTGAGGCTTTCTTT. This translates into CSVAYRQLMNTEAFF.

V usage is TRBV6-5 and J usage is TRBJ2-5; the D call may be TRBD1 or TRBD2 (5 bases each). This CDR3 has 12 amino acids. Trimming removed 6 bases from V and 11 bases from J, with 16 bases in between. Germline lookup yields CDR1 MNHEY and CDR2 SVGAGI. CDR3 in amino acids: CASRVGGNEQYF. The CDR3 bases are TGTGCCAGCAGGGTTGGGGGAAATGAGCAGTACTTC.

This clonotype was picked up a small number of times. The chain couples TRBV5-1 to TRBJ1-2; D gene unclear. The length of the CDR3 is 13 residues. V gave up 5 bases and J gave up 8 bases, with 16 bases separating them. Germline V gives CDR1 SGHRS, CDR2 YFSETQ. CDR3 loop: CASSSQAGIGYTF. DNA of the CDR3: TGCGCCAGCAGTTCGCAGGCGGGTATCGGCTACACCTTC.

This clonotype was observed a few times. V usage is TRBV27 and J usage is TRBJ1-1, with a weak D call TRBD1 (5 bases). Trimming left V 5 bases short and J 1 base short, with 14 bases between. The CDR3 extends over 15 amino acids. Germline-derived CDR1 and CDR2 are MNHEY and SMNVEV (reference sequence). CDR3 sequence reads: CASSTMPGGNTEAFF. The CDR3 coding sequence is TGTGCCAGCAGTACAATGCCGGGGGGGAACACTGAAGCTTTCTTT.

The V and J genes are TRBV20-1 and TRBJ2-1, with 13 positions matching TRBD2. CDR1 DFQATT and CDR2 SNEGSKA come from the germline V gene (reference sequence). After removal of 5 bases from V and 4 bases from J, the junction contained 5 bases not matched to a gene. This CDR3 spans 15 amino acids. DNA of the CDR3: TGCAGTGCTGGGACTAGCGGGAATGGGTACAATGAGCAGTTCTTC. Translating gives CSAGTSGNGYNEQFF.